This TCR beta chain was sequenced during a study of Graves' ophthalmopathy and Graves' hyperthyroidism. The study, taken as a whole, reports: Ophthalmopathy progression was predicted by the model at approximately 71% sensitivity and under 75% specificity. Most expanded clonotypes in thyroid above 0.001 frequency also showed up in blood.

The CDR3 loop spans 16 amino acids. Unmatched junction bases numbered 7, after V lost 3 bases and J lost 4 bases. Germline lookup yields CDR1 LNHNV and CDR2 YYDKDF (reference sequence). For repertoire sequencing, the TCR beta CDR3 regions were amplified from RNA transcripts. The first round was an RT-PCR with HTBI primers, and the second round was a multiplex PCR. TCRdb independently ran MiXCR on the multiplex PCR reads; one entry per CDR3 protein. The sample includes around 1,200,000 distinct CDR3 sequences, 36% of them seen just once. This clonotype was seen many times. As yet, its antigen is unknown.

Sequenced material: peripheral blood or thyroid tissue (not recorded which). This chain links TRBV15 with TRBJ2-2; 8 bases align to TRBD1. This clonotype originated in an adult man with Graves' hyperthyroidism. The CDR3 loop reads CATSSRGLIGTGELFF. CDR3 in DNA: TGTGCCACCAGCAGCAGGGGGCTTATTGGCACCGGGGAGCTGTTTTTT.